The 29 T cell receptor beta chains below come from one sample, sequenced in a study of vaccination effects on CD4 cells after COVID-19. Antigen-specific CD4+ T cell clonotypes were called by their expansion after viral peptide-pool culture in ViraFEST. Subsequent to a culture period of more than 8 days, CD4+ T cells were isolated. Participants were vaccinated with two doses of either the BNT162b2 or mRNA-1273 vaccine. Generated by immunoSEQ multiplex PCR, the TCRdb table keeps only in-frame clones and is missing some. Of around 23,000 clones in the sample, around 77% were seen once. These receptors have no known antigen. Source: CD4+ T cells from PBMCs cultured with HCoV-229E spike peptides, taken after COVID-19 vaccination. The receptors were gathered from a human donor who received a COVID-19 vaccine.

This clone was observed a few times. The genes are TRBV2 and TRBJ1-2; 7 bases match TRBD1. Germline V gene lookup returns CDR1 SNHLY and CDR2 FYNNEI. CDR3 length: 13 residues. V shed 6 bases and J 7 bases; nucleotides not matched to a gene: 8. CDR3 region: CASREQGRSGYTF. The CDR3 coding sequence is TGTGCCAGCAGAGAACAGGGGAGGTCTGGCTACACCTTC.

This chain links TRBV5-8 with TRBJ1-5, with D unclear. Germline CDR1 SGHTS, CDR2 YDEGEE. Trimming removed 1 base at V and 0 bases at J, with 8 bases between. CDR3 size: 15 residues. The CDR3 nucleotides are TGTGCCAGCAGCTTGCAAGGTTATAGCAATCAGCCCCAGCATTTT. Encoded protein: CASSLQGYSNQPQHF.

The CDR3 reads CATSDRVRDRASPLHF. The CDR3 DNA reads as TGTGCCACCAGTGATCGCGTCAGGGACAGGGCTTCACCCCTCCACTTT. This sequence joins TRBV24-1 and TRBJ1-6; TRBD1 aligns across 9 bases. The CDR3 consists of 16 residues. Germline V gene data show CDR1 as KGHDR and CDR2 as SFDVKD. V lost 3 bases and J lost 9; bases outside the gene matches: 8.

Written as DNA, the CDR3 is TGTGCCAGCAGCTTGGCAGATAGCTCTGGGGCCAACGTCCTGACTTTC. Translation: CASSLADSSGANVLTF. The chain employs TRBV7-6 and TRBJ2-6; D is unclear. Germline-derived CDR1 and CDR2 are SGHVS and FNYEAQ. V gave up 3 bases and J gave up 0 bases, with 9 bases separating them. CDR3 size: 16 residues. The entire variable domain, with the rest obtained from reference TRBV7-6 and TRBJ2-6, is as follows: GAGVSQSPRYKVTKRGQDVALRCDPISGHVSLYWYRQALGQGPEFLTYFNYEAQQDKSGLPNDRFSAERPEGSISTLTIQRTEQRDSAMYRCASSLADSSGANVLTFGAGSRLTVL.

The J gene is TRBJ2-3, the V gene TRBV11-2; 14 bases agree with TRBD2. Trimming at V came to 5 bases and at J to 14 bases, leaving 12 bases not matched to a gene. Germline lookup yields CDR1 SGHAT and CDR2 FQNNGV. The CDR3 totals 15 residues. This CDR3 reads CASSGGGLAGGPRYF. DNA of the CDR3: TGTGCCAGCAGCGGAGGTGGACTAGCGGGGGGTCCGAGGTATTTT.

This rearrangement joins TRBV6-5 to TRBJ2-1, with D hard to call. This CDR3 comprises 14 residues. CDR1 is MNHEY, CDR2 SVGAGI, per germline. V lost 7 bases, J lost 8 bases, and 18 bases lay in between. The CDR3 region has the DNA TGTGCCAGCAATAGGTTCGATGGGCGCGATGAGCAGTTCTTC. Amino acids: CASNRFDGRDEQFF.

This sequence joins TRBV7-9 and TRBJ1-5; D is possibly TRBD1 (5 bases). Germline V lookup: CDR1 SEHNR, CDR2 FQNEAQ (reference sequence). V was shortened by 2 bases and J by 2 bases, with 13 bases between the two germline ends. This CDR3 has 16 amino acids. CDR3 coding DNA: TGTGCCAGCAGCTTAATTTCAGGGAGTGGCAATCAGCCCCAGCATTTT. This translates into CASSLISGSGNQPQHF.

The chain links TRBV18 to TRBJ1-1; D uncertain. Trimming removed 4 bases at V and 7 bases at J, with 10 bases between. The CDR3 covers 12 residues. The V gene's germline CDR1 is KGHSH and CDR2 LQKENI. CDR3 sequence (DNA): TGTGCCAGCTCACAAATGGAGGGTGAAGCTTTCTTT. Translation: CASSQMEGEAFF.

This clone was seen a handful of times. The V gene is TRBV3-1 (or the pseudogene TRBV3-2), the J gene TRBJ1-4; no definite D call. Trimming shortened V by 8 bases and J by 8 bases, and 18 bases separated the two germline ends. The CDR3 extends over 14 amino acids. CDR1 and CDR2 from the germline V gene are LGHDT and YNNKEL (reference sequence). The CDR3 sequence is CASSVAGVREKLFF. Written as DNA, the CDR3 is TGTGCCAGCTCTGTGGCCGGGGTAAGAGAAAAACTGTTTTTT.

The chain recombines TRBV3-1 (or the pseudogene TRBV3-2) with TRBJ1-4, with D unclear. Germline values: CDR1 LGHDT, CDR2 YNNKEL (reference sequence). Trimming took off 3 bases at V and 5 bases at J, with 16 bases between the two ends. The CDR3 runs 16 residues. CDR3 protein: CASSHGFGRQNEKLFF. Here the CDR3 DNA reads TGTGCCAGCAGCCATGGTTTTGGACGGCAAAATGAAAAACTGTTTTTT.

The chain carries TRBV19 and TRBJ1-5; a possible D gene is TRBD1 (5 bases). CDR3 length: 15 residues. The V gene lost 3 bases and the J gene lost 7 bases, with 16 bases spanning the gap. Germline values: CDR1 LNHDA, CDR2 SQIVND (reference sequence). The CDR3 DNA is TGTGCCAGTAGTATTGGTACGGGGGGAGGGCAGCCCCAGCATTTT. The encoded protein is CASSIGTGGGQPQHF.

This chain joins TRBV28 and TRBJ1-2; weak D call: TRBD1 (6 bases). This CDR3 has 13 amino acids. The germline CDR1 and CDR2 sequences are MDHEN and SYDVKM. Trimming removed 6 bases from V and 7 bases from J, with 15 bases in between. The CDR3 DNA sequence: TGTGCCAGCAGGCAAAGGGGGGGGTCTGGCTACACCTTC. Its translation: CASRQRGGSGYTF.

This chain connects TRBV4-2 to TRBJ2-7; 12 bases align to TRBD2. The trim removed 3 bases at V and 0 bases at J, leaving 6 bases unmatched. The V gene's germline CDR1 is LGHNA and CDR2 YNFKEQ. The CDR3 contains 17 residues. The CDR3 sequence: CASSHGLAGLGSYEQYF. The DNA of the CDR3 is TGTGCCAGCAGCCACGGACTAGCGGGACTTGGCTCCTACGAGCAGTACTTC.

The chain employs TRBV3-1 (or the pseudogene TRBV3-2) and TRBJ1-6, with 7 bases lining up with TRBD1. Germline lookup yields CDR1 LGHDT and CDR2 YNNKEL (reference sequence). The trim removed 3 bases at V and 9 bases at J, leaving 5 bases unmatched. This CDR3 spans 14 amino acids. CDR3 amino acids: CASSQRQGPSPLHF. The DNA for the CDR3 is TGTGCCAGCAGCCAGAGACAGGGACCTTCACCCCTCCACTTT.

The V gene is TRBV7-2, the J gene TRBJ2-3; D is unclear. The V end was cut by 2 bases, the J end by 6 bases, with 15 bases between. The CDR3 spans 15 residues. The V gene's germline CDR1 is SGHTA and CDR2 FQGNSA. The CDR3, as DNA: TGTGCCAGCAGCTTATACGACCTAGTGGGGGATACGCAGTATTTT. It translates to CASSLYDLVGDTQYF.

The rearrangement joins TRBV3-1 (or the pseudogene TRBV3-2) to TRBJ2-7; weak D call: TRBD2 (6 bases). The germline V and J ends were trimmed by 4 bases and 4 bases, with 11 bases remaining between them. This CDR3 is 13 amino acids long. Germline V gene lookup returns CDR1 LGHDT and CDR2 YNNKEL (reference sequence). CDR3 nucleotide sequence: TGTGCCAGCAGCCCCGGGACTCCTTACGAGCAGTACTTC. Amino acid sequence: CASSPGTPYEQYF.

The V gene is TRBV27, the J gene TRBJ2-3; 12 nucleotides line up with TRBD1. Germline V gene lookup returns CDR1 MNHEY and CDR2 SMNVEV (reference sequence). After removal of 4 bases from V and 5 bases from J, the junction contained 7 bases not matched to a gene. The CDR3 runs to 16 residues. The CDR3 DNA sequence: TGTGCCAGCAGTTCGCTCCGGGACAGGGGGCGAGATACGCAGTATTTT. It is translated as CASSSLRDRGRDTQYF.

The genes are TRBV6-4 and TRBJ2-1; the D gene could be TRBD1 or TRBD2 (6 bases each). Between the trimmed V and J ends, which lost 4 bases and 5 bases, there was a span of 9 bases. In germline, CDR1 is MRHNA, CDR2 SNTAGT. The CDR3 covers 13 residues. The chain's CDR3 is CASSAGAHNEQFF. CDR3 nucleotides: TGTGCCAGCAGTGCGGGGGCCCACAATGAGCAGTTCTTC.

V gene TRBV30 combines with J gene TRBJ1-3, with D uncertain. The CDR3 is 14 amino acids. Trimming shortened V by 3 bases and J by 0 bases, and 9 bases separated the two germline ends. The germline CDR1 and CDR2 sequences are GTSNPN and SVGIG (reference sequence). The CDR3 sequence is CAWRWGNSGNTIYF. The CDR3 DNA is TGTGCCTGGAGGTGGGGAAACTCTGGAAACACCATATATTTT. Full variable domain (missing parts from reference TRBV30 and TRBJ1-3): SQTIHQWPATLVQPVGSPLSLECTVEGTSNPNLYWYRQAAGRGLQLLFYSVGIGQISSEVPQNLSASRPQDRQFILSSKKLLLSDSGFYLCAWRWGNSGNTIYFGEGSWLTVV.

The chain combines TRBV14 with TRBJ1-6; 8 bases are a match to TRBD1. This CDR3 is 18 amino acids long. Germline-derived CDR1 and CDR2 are SGHDN and FVKESK. With V trimmed by 1 base and J by 7 bases, 12 bases remained unmatched. CDR3 sequence (DNA): TGTGCCAGCAGCCAAGGGACAGGGTTCTTCAAGGGAAATTCACCCCTCCACTTT. Its protein is CASSQGTGFFKGNSPLHF.

The V and J genes are TRBV27 and TRBJ1-1; D ambiguous. The CDR3 runs 13 residues. Germline V CDR1 and CDR2: MNHEY, SMNVEV (reference sequence). Trimming pared 6 bases from V and 1 base from J, leaving 9 bases between. CDR3 amino acids: CASRPHQNTEAFF. The CDR3 coding sequence is TGTGCCAGCAGACCCCATCAGAACACTGAAGCTTTCTTT.

V gene TRBV12-3 or TRBV12-4 combines with J gene TRBJ1-3; the D is unclear. The CDR3 spans 12 residues. V was cut by 8 bases and J by 0 bases, with 5 bases left in between. The CDR3 sequence: CASRRSGNTIYF. In nucleotides, the CDR3 is TGTGCCAGCCGGCGCTCTGGAAACACCATATATTTT.

The chain combines TRBV23-1 with TRBJ1-1; weak D call: TRBD1 (6 bases). TRBV23-1 is an open reading frame whose function is uncertain. The CDR3 extends over 21 amino acids. V was trimmed by 0 bases and J by 2 bases, leaving 28 bases between them. The CDR3 is CASSQSRPCLTRGSVNTEAFF. The CDR3 DNA follows: TGCGCCAGCAGTCAATCTCGTCCGTGCCTTACCAGGGGTTCCGTTAACACTGAAGCTTTCTTT.

The rearrangement uses TRBV10-1 and TRBJ2-7; TRBD1 is a possible D gene (6 bases). The CDR3 consists of 14 residues. Between the trimmed V and J ends, which lost 3 bases and 5 bases, there was a span of 14 bases. Per the germline V gene, CDR1 is WNHNN and CDR2 is SYGVQD (reference sequence). The CDR3 region is CASSDQGLVNEQYF. DNA for the CDR3: TGCGCCAGCAGTGATCAGGGGCTAGTAAACGAGCAGTACTTC.

This clone was counted a few times. The chain carries TRBV6-5 and TRBJ1-4; 7 bases line up with TRBD1. Germline lookup yields CDR1 MNHEY and CDR2 SVGAGI. Losses at the gene ends were 7 bases for V and 16 bases for J; bases not matched to a gene: 12. CDR3 length: 12 amino acids. CDR3: CASKKTGRRTFF. The DNA of the CDR3 is TGTGCCAGCAAAAAGACAGGGCGGAGAACGTTTTTT.

There are a few counts of this clone. This chain uses TRBV18 with TRBJ2-6; no firm D call. Germline lookup yields CDR1 KGHSH and CDR2 LQKENI. This CDR3 region has 14 residues. V was pared by 3 bases and J by 0 bases, with 3 bases between. The chain's CDR3 is CASSPDSGANVLTF. In DNA, the CDR3 is TGTGCCAGCTCACCGGACTCTGGGGCCAACGTCCTGACTTTC.

The rearrangement joins TRBV4-2 to TRBJ2-3, with D perhaps TRBD2 (6 bases). With 0 bases removed from V and 2 bases from J, the gap between germline ends came to 15 bases. CDR3 length equals 17 residues. Germline-derived CDR1 and CDR2 are LGHNA and YNFKEQ. The CDR3 nucleotides are TGTGCCAGCAGCCAAGATTGGACGGGAGCCCTCACAGATACGCAGTATTTT. Translating gives CASSQDWTGALTDTQYF.

This chain links TRBV5-1 with TRBJ1-6; 12 positions match TRBD1. The junction had 5 bases not matched to a gene; V was cut back by 0 bases and J by 10 bases. The CDR3 spans 16 residues. CDR1 SGHRS and CDR2 YFSETQ come from the germline V gene. The CDR3 is CASSLEGQGAVSPLHF. In nucleotides, the CDR3 is TGCGCCAGCAGCTTGGAGGGACAGGGGGCTGTATCACCCCTCCACTTT. The complete variable domain, with remaining parts taken from reference TRBV5-1 and TRBJ1-6, reads KAGVTQTPRYLIKTRGQQVTLSCSPISGHRSVSWYQQTPGQGLQFLFEYFSETQRNKGNFPGRFSGRQFSNSRSEMNVSTLELGDSALYLCASSLEGQGAVSPLHFGNGTRLTVT.

This sequence joins TRBV19 and TRBJ2-6; D possibly uses TRBD1 or TRBD2 (5 bases each). The V gene lost 3 bases and the J gene lost 0 bases, with 12 bases spanning the gap. CDR1 and CDR2 from the germline V gene are LNHDA and SQIVND (reference sequence). The CDR3 is 17 residues long. For the CDR3, the DNA is TGTGCCAGTAGTATTCGGGACGGGGACTCTGGGGCCAACGTCCTGACTTTC. Amino acid sequence: CASSIRDGDSGANVLTF.